A single sample gave rise to the 27 T cell receptor beta chains below, sequenced in a study of blood T cell repertoires in COVID-19. The table came from immunoSEQ multiplex PCR; TCRdb's copy has only in-frame clones and leaves some out. The sample comprises roughly 35,000 clones, roughly 88% of which are singletons, and 9% to 14% rests with the top ten. The sample taken for sequencing was peripheral blood. All receptors come from a man aged 65-85 years with acute or convalescent COVID-19.

This clone was detected only a few times. The V and J genes are TRBV3-1 (or the pseudogene TRBV3-2) and TRBJ2-7, with 9 bases fitting TRBD1. The ends lost 4 bases at V and 7 bases at J; junction bases unmatched: 2. Per the germline V gene, CDR1 is LGHDT and CDR2 is YNNKEL (reference sequence). The CDR3 spans 12 residues. The CDR3: CASSLGQGEQYF. The DNA of the CDR3 is TGTGCCAGCAGCCTGGGACAGGGTGAGCAGTACTTC.

V usage is TRBV3-1 (or the pseudogene TRBV3-2) and J usage is TRBJ2-5, with 7 bases matching TRBD2. This CDR3 has 17 amino acids. The V segment lost 4 bases and the J segment 1 base; nucleotides outside the gene matches: 12. Germline V gene lookup returns CDR1 LGHDT and CDR2 YNNKEL (reference sequence). CDR3 region: CASSPMGLAVPQETQYF. In nucleotides, the CDR3 is TGTGCCAGCAGCCCGATGGGGCTAGCGGTCCCCCAAGAGACCCAGTACTTC.

The chain employs TRBV6-2 or TRBV6-3 and TRBJ2-7; D is perhaps TRBD2 (5 bases). The germline V gene has CDR1 MNHEY and CDR2 SVGEGT. The CDR3 is 13 residues long. The ends were cut back, 4 bases at V and 6 bases at J, with 13 bases in the middle. Written as DNA, the CDR3 is TGTGCCAGCAGTTTGAACGGGATCAGCGAGCAGTACTTC. Its protein is CASSLNGISEQYF.

V usage is TRBV2 and J usage is TRBJ1-1; 8 bases line up with TRBD1. V shed 11 bases, J shed 0 bases, and the junction held 11 bases outside the gene matches. CDR1 is SNHLY and CDR2 is FYNNEI in the germline V gene. The CDR3 extends over 15 amino acids. For the CDR3, the DNA is TGTGCCGCACCAAGACAGGGGCGGATGAACACTGAAGCTTTCTTT. Protein product: CAAPRQGRMNTEAFF.

The CDR3 is CASSPPVGFSASTDTQYF. DNA for the CDR3: TGTGCCAGCAGTCCGCCGGTGGGATTTAGCGCAAGCACAGATACGCAGTATTTT. V usage is TRBV27 and J usage is TRBJ2-3; tentatively, D is TRBD2 (5 bases). Per the germline V gene, CDR1 is MNHEY and CDR2 is SMNVEV (reference sequence). The ends were cut back, 5 bases at V and 0 bases at J, with 21 bases in the middle. This CDR3 is built from 18 residues.

This clone appeared a single time. The CDR3 DNA reads as TGTGCCAGCAGCTGGGGACAGCTACCAAATGCTTTCTTT. It codes for CASSWGQLPNAFF. The chain is built from TRBV11-1 and TRBJ1-1; 7 bases fit TRBD1. CDR3 length equals 13 residues. After removal of 4 bases from V and 11 bases from J, the junction contained 10 bases not matched to a gene. CDR1 is SGHAT and CDR2 is FQDESV in the germline V gene (reference sequence).

The J gene is TRBJ1-2, the V gene TRBV27, with 7 bases aligning to TRBD1. V trimming: 5 bases; J trimming: 0 bases; junction bases outside the gene matches: 9. This CDR3 is built from 16 residues. The germline V gene encodes CDR1 MNHEY and CDR2 SMNVEV (reference sequence). DNA of the CDR3: TGTGCCAGCAGTCCAAATTCCGGGACAGCTAACTATGGCTACACCTTC. It specifies CASSPNSGTANYGYTF.

The V call is TRBV7-2, the J call TRBJ1-4; weak D call: TRBD1 (5 bases). CDR1 SGHTA and CDR2 FQGNSA come from the germline V gene. Trimming removed 7 bases at V and 7 bases at J, with 19 bases between. CDR3 length: 15 amino acids. The CDR3 DNA sequence: TGTGCCAGCACCCCCTACGGGGGAGGAAGTGAAAAACTGTTTTTT. Translation: CASTPYGGGSEKLFF.

The rearrangement uses TRBV6-5 and TRBJ1-5; possibly TRBD1 for D (6 bases). This CDR3 has 14 residues. V lost 7 bases and J 5 bases, leaving 15 bases between the germline ends. Germline loops: CDR1 MNHEY, CDR2 SVGAGI. For the CDR3, the DNA is TGTGCCAGCACTAAAGAGGGGGTGGATCAGCCCCAGCATTTT. Translating gives CASTKEGVDQPQHF.

This clone is deemed medium-sized (0.01 to 0.1%). The genes are TRBV27 and TRBJ2-1; TRBD2 matches 8 bases. This CDR3 contains 17 residues. Germline V gives CDR1 MNHEY, CDR2 SMNVEV (reference sequence). The V gene end was trimmed by 7 bases and the J gene end by 1 base; junction bases not matched to a gene: 12. This chain's CDR3 is CASTPASGGRSYNEQFF. The CDR3, as DNA: TGTGCCAGCACCCCCGCTTCTGGCGGGAGGTCCTACAATGAGCAGTTCTTC.

CDR3 region: CASKAEETQYF. Here the CDR3 DNA reads TGTGCCAGCAAAGCGGAAGAGACCCAGTACTTC. The chain is built from TRBV12-3 or TRBV12-4 and TRBJ2-5; D perhaps matches TRBD2 (5 bases). V lost 7 bases, J lost 3 bases, and 6 bases lay in between. The CDR3 sequence is 11 residues long.

The chain links TRBV19 to TRBJ2-5; weak D call: TRBD1 (6 bases). The length of the CDR3 is 14 residues. Germline V gene lookup returns CDR1 LNHDA and CDR2 SQIVND (reference sequence). V dropped 4 bases and J dropped 2 bases, with 11 bases sitting between them. The CDR3 sequence: CASSTQGSQETQYF. CDR3 nucleotide sequence: TGTGCCAGTAGTACGCAGGGGTCTCAAGAGACCCAGTACTTC.

CDR3 residues: CASGRSYTEAFF. In nucleotides, the CDR3 is TGCGCCAGCGGCAGAAGTTACACTGAAGCTTTCTTT. V and J are TRBV5-1 and TRBJ1-1; D ambiguous. V was shortened by 7 bases and J by 3 bases, with 10 bases between the two germline ends. Germline V gives CDR1 SGHRS, CDR2 YFSETQ. This CDR3 has 12 residues.

The rearrangement links TRBV7-9 to TRBJ1-3; TRBD1 is a possible D gene (6 bases). CDR3 length equals 17 residues. Trimming took 5 bases from V and 0 from J, leaving 17 bases between them. Germline CDR1 SEHNR, CDR2 FQNEAQ (reference sequence). This CDR3 is CASSIGQQYSSGNTIYF. Written as DNA, the CDR3 is TGTGCCAGCAGCATAGGACAGCAGTATTCCTCTGGAAACACCATATATTTT.

The gene calls are TRBV5-1 and TRBJ2-5, with D tentatively TRBD1 (6 bases). Germline loops: CDR1 SGHRS, CDR2 YFSETQ. Between the trimmed V and J ends, which lost 4 bases and 5 bases, there was a span of 15 bases. The CDR3 extends over 14 amino acids. DNA of the CDR3: TGCGCCAGCAGCCAAAGACAGGTCGGGGAGACCCAGTACTTC. Protein: CASSQRQVGETQYF.

V usage is TRBV3-1 (or the pseudogene TRBV3-2) and J usage is TRBJ1-1, with D uncertain. The CDR3 is 13 residues long. The germline V gene has CDR1 LGHDT and CDR2 YNNKEL (reference sequence). The V and J ends lost 3 bases and 1 base respectively, with 6 bases between them. This chain's CDR3 is CASSQMRNTEAFF. The CDR3 DNA sequence: TGTGCCAGCAGCCAGATGAGGAACACTGAAGCTTTCTTT.

V and J are TRBV5-4 and TRBJ2-1, with no clear D. Germline values: CDR1 SGHNT, CDR2 YYREEE (reference sequence). Deletions cut 1 base from V and 4 bases from J, with 6 bases between. CDR3 length equals 13 residues. This CDR3 is CASSLSRYNEQFF. The CDR3 region has the DNA TGTGCCAGCAGCTTGTCCAGGTACAATGAGCAGTTCTTC.

The chain carries TRBV5-1 and TRBJ1-5; 8 nucleotides line up with TRBD1. Trimming took 0 bases from V and 7 from J; bases not matched to a gene: 9. This CDR3 comprises 16 residues. CDR1 and CDR2 from the germline V gene are SGHRS and YFSETQ. The chain's CDR3 is CASSLGTGLGNQPQHF. The CDR3 DNA sequence: TGCGCCAGCAGCTTGGGGACAGGGTTGGGAAACCAGCCCCAGCATTTT.

The chain joins TRBV7-3 to TRBJ1-1, with a possible D match to TRBD1 (5 bases). V was trimmed by 5 bases and J by 6 bases, leaving 13 bases between them. Per germline, CDR1 SGHTA and CDR2 FQGTGA. The CDR3 has 13 residues. The CDR3 DNA reads TGTGCCAGCAGCCCGGACACTATCTCTGAAGCTTTCTTT. Translation gives CASSPDTISEAFF.

This clone has just one count. The chain joins TRBV29-1 to TRBJ2-1; 8 bases align to TRBD2. The CDR3 loop spans 14 amino acids. Germline lookup yields CDR1 SQVTM and CDR2 ANQGSEA. With 6 bases clipped from V and 8 bases from J, the junction kept 12 bases outside the gene matches. In DNA, the CDR3 is TGCAGCGTCCCGGGGCCAGCGGGAGAACATGAGCAGTTCTTC. Translated, it gives CSVPGPAGEHEQFF.

This clone was seen more than once but under ten times. This chain uses TRBV10-3 with TRBJ2-7, with 9 bases identical to TRBD1. Germline V gives CDR1 ENHRY, CDR2 SYGVKD. There are 15 residues in the CDR3. V gave up 2 bases and J gave up 1 base; unmatched junction bases: 3. The CDR3 spells CAISETGQGSYEQYF. In nucleotides, the CDR3 is TGTGCCATCAGTGAGACGGGACAGGGTTCCTACGAGCAGTACTTC.

The J gene is TRBJ1-1, the V gene TRBV7-2; D unclear. CDR3 length: 13 amino acids. Germline CDR1 reads SGHTA; CDR2 reads FQGNSA. V lost 3 bases and J lost 6, with 11 bases in between. The CDR3 region has the DNA TGTGCCAGCAGCTTCGAGGTAACGGCTGAAGCTTTCTTT. This sequence encodes CASSFEVTAEAFF.

This clone was picked up one time. The V gene is TRBV9, the J gene TRBJ2-7; TRBD1 agrees at 10 bases. Looked up from germline, CDR1 is SGDLS and CDR2 is YYNGEE. The CDR3 extends over 14 amino acids. The J segment lost 5 bases and the V segment lost 4 bases, leaving 6 bases of the junction unmatched. The CDR3 spells CASSIAGTGDEQYF. In DNA, the CDR3 is TGTGCCAGCAGCATTGCCGGGACAGGGGACGAGCAGTACTTC.

The chain links TRBV6-6 to TRBJ2-6, with a possible D match to TRBD1 (6 bases). This CDR3 spans 18 amino acids. V gave up 5 bases and J gave up 5 bases, with 22 bases separating them. CDR1 and CDR2 from the germline V gene are MNHNY and SVGAGI (reference sequence). In DNA, the CDR3 is TGTGCCAGCAGTCGCACGACAGGTGGGCAAAGTCGGGCCAACGTCCTGACTTTC. Residues: CASSRTTGGQSRANVLTF.

The chain joins TRBV7-2 to TRBJ1-5, with TRBD1 as a possible D gene (6 bases). Between the trimmed V and J ends, which lost 5 bases and 4 bases, there was a span of 18 bases. This CDR3 region has 16 residues. Germline lookup yields CDR1 SGHTA and CDR2 FQGNSA. The CDR3 DNA sequence: TGTGCCAGCAGCCGGTGGGGGCAAGGGGCTAATCAGCCCCAGCATTTT. This codes for CASSRWGQGANQPQHF.

The V gene is TRBV7-2, the J gene TRBJ1-4; D is unresolved. V lost 4 bases to trimming and J lost 8 bases, with 20 bases between them. CDR1 and CDR2 from the germline V gene are SGHTA and FQGNSA. CDR3 length: 16 residues. The CDR3, as DNA: TGTGCCAGCAGCTCTTACCGGGGAAGTAATGCGGAAAAACTGTTTTTT. Protein product: CASSSYRGSNAEKLFF.

The gene calls are TRBV15 and TRBJ2-5, with 8 bases fitting TRBD1. CDR3 length: 14 amino acids. CDR1 is LNHNV and CDR2 is YYDKDF in the germline V gene (reference sequence). Germline trimming cut 2 bases from V and 4 bases from J; bases unmatched to any gene: 3. The CDR3 loop reads CATSRPGQGETQYF. CDR3 sequence (DNA): TGTGCCACCAGCAGACCAGGACAGGGAGAGACCCAGTACTTC.